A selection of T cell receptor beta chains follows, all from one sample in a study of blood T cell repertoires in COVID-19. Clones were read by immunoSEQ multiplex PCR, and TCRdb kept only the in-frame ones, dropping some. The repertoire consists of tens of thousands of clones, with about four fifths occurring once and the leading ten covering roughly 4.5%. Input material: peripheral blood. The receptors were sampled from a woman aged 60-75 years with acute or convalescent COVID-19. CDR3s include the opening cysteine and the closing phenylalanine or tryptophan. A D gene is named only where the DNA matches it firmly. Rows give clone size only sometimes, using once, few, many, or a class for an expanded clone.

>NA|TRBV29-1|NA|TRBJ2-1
CSVSVSSNEQFF
TGCAGCGTATCGGTGTCGTCTAATGAGCAGTTCTTC
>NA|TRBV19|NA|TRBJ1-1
CASSTSGANTEAFF
TGTGCCAGTAGTACATCAGGGGCCAACACTGAAGCTTTCTTT
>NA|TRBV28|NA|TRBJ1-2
CASRGGGLRNYGYTF
TGTGCCAGCAGGGGAGGGGGGCTGCGTAACTATGGCTACACCTTC
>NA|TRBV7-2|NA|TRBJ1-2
CASSSYNPGQSHGYTF
TGTGCCAGCAGCTCGTATAACCCGGGACAATCTCATGGCTACACCTTC
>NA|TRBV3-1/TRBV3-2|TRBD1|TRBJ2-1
CASSKRSGTGQFF
TGTGCCAGCAGCAAGAGATCCGGGACAGGACAGTTCTTC
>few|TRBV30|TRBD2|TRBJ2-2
CAWSVTSGTGELFF
TGTGCCTGGAGTGTGACTAGCGGGACCGGGGAGCTGTTTTTT
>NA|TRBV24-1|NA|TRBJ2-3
CATSDWTLSGTDTQYF
TGTGCCACCAGTGATTGGACACTTTCTGGCACAGATACGCAGTATTTT
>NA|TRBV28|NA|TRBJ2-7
CASSLLAQYEQYF
TGTGCCAGCAGTTTATTAGCCCAGTACGAGCAGTACTTC
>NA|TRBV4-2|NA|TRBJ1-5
CASSQDGAGQDQPQHF
TGTGCCAGCAGCCAAGATGGAGCAGGGCAAGATCAGCCCCAGCATTTT
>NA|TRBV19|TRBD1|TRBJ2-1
CASRLTDRVGEQFF
TGTGCCAGTAGGCTAACGGACAGGGTCGGTGAGCAGTTCTTC
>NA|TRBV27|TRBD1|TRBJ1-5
CASSLAGTGEAPQHF
TGTGCCAGCAGTTTAGCCGGGACAGGGGAAGCACCCCAGCATTTT
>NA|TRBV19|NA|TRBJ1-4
CASGGAFANNEKLFF
TGTGCCAGTGGGGGGGCGTTTGCGAATAATGAAAAACTGTTTTTT
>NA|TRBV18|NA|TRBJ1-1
CASSFPGDTEAFF
TGTGCCAGCTCCTTCCCCGGAGACACTGAAGCTTTCTTT
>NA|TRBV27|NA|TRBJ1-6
CASSSQESNSPLHF
TGTGCCAGCAGTTCACAGGAGTCTAATTCACCCCTCCACTTT
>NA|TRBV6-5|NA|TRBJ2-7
CASSYSARGATYEQYF
TGTGCCAGCAGTTACTCCGCCAGGGGGGCAACCTACGAGCAGTACTTC
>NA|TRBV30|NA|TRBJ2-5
CAWSVRGIGTQYF
TGTGCCTGGAGTGTAAGGGGGATCGGGACCCAGTACTTC
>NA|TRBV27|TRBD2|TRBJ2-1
CASKSSGRVPHNEQFF
TGTGCCAGCAAATCTAGCGGGAGGGTCCCACACAATGAGCAGTTCTTC
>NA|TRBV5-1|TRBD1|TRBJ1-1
CASSLEPGQGAAAFF
TGCGCCAGCAGCTTGGAGCCGGGACAGGGGGCTGCAGCTTTCTTT
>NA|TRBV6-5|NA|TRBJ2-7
CASSYSPGFYEQYF
TGTGCCAGCAGTTACTCTCCAGGATTCTACGAGCAGTACTTC
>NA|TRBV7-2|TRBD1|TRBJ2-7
CASSPGQANEQYF
TGTGCCAGCAGTCCGGGACAGGCAAACGAGCAGTACTTC
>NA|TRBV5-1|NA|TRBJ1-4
CASSLAGGSNEKLFF
TGCGCCAGCAGCTTGGCGGGGGGTTCCAATGAAAAACTGTTTTTT
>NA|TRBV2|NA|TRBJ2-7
CASSALSRDAYEQYF
TGTGCCAGCAGTGCTTTGTCGCGGGATGCCTACGAGCAGTACTTC
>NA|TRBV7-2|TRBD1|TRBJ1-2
CASSLGQGALSYTF
TGTGCCAGCAGCTTAGGGCAGGGGGCGCTGAGCTACACCTTC